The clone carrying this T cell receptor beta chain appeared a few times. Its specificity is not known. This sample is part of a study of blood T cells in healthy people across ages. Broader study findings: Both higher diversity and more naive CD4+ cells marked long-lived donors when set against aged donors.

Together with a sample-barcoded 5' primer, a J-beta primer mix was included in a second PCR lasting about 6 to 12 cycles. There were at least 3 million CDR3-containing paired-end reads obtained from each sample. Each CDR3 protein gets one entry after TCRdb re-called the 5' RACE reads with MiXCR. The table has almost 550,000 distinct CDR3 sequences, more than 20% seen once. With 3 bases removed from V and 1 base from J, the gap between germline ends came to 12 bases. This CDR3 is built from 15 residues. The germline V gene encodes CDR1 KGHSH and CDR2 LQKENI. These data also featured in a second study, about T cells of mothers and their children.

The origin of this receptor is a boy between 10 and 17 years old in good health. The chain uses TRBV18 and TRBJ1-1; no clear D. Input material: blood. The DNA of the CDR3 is TGTGCCAGCTCACCTAAGCAGGCCCCGAACACTGAAGCTTTCTTT. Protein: CASSPKQAPNTEAFF.